These T cell receptor beta chains were read from a single sample in a study of radiotherapy plus CTLA-4 blockade in lung cancer. Assay: immunoSEQ multiplex PCR; the TCRdb copy retains only in-frame clones and omits some. The data hold around 110,000 clones, with 70% to 90% observed a single time. The material was peripheral blood, obtained from a patient treated with radiotherapy plus ipilimumab. Source of these receptors: a human donor with non-small cell lung cancer that progressed on radiotherapy plus ipilimumab. Both conserved end residues are part of each CDR3. D genes are given only for firm matches. Clone size is stated in some rows and not others, as once, few, many or a class when expanded.

v_gene	abundance	d_gene	j_gene	CDR3aa	CDR3nt
TRBV18	few	.	TRBJ1-1	CASSPSMGSGAEAFF	TGTGCCAGCTCACCTTCTATGGGTTCAGGGGCTGAAGCTTTCTTT
TRBV18	.	.	TRBJ1-3	CASSPVQGSGNTIYF	TGTGCCAGCTCACCTGTGCAGGGCTCTGGAAACACCATATATTTT
TRBV6-1	once	.	TRBJ1-1	CASVKTGRNTEAFF	TGTGCCAGTGTGAAAACAGGGAGGAACACTGAAGCTTTCTTT
TRBV2	.	.	TRBJ2-7	CASSEDFYEQYF	TGTGCCAGCAGTGAAGACTTCTACGAGCAGTACTTC
TRBV2	.	TRBD1	TRBJ2-5	CASSGDRGRLETQYF	TGTGCCAGCAGTGGGGACAGGGGGCGTTTAGAGACCCAGTACTTC
TRBV2	.	.	TRBJ1-5	CATRDVRGNQPQHF	TGTGCCACCAGAGATGTACGTGGCAATCAGCCCCAGCATTTT
TRBV5-5	.	.	TRBJ1-2	CASSPSGVANYGYTF	TGTGCCAGCAGCCCCTCAGGGGTAGCTAACTATGGCTACACCTTC
TRBV2	.	TRBD2	TRBJ2-1	CASSPGHRAGAGNEQFF	TGTGCCAGCAGCCCAGGGCACCGAGCGGGAGCGGGAAATGAGCAGTTCTTC
TRBV2	.	.	TRBJ1-2	CASSRVGYGYTF	TGTGCCAGCAGTCGGGTAGGCTATGGCTACACCTTC
TRBV28	few	.	TRBJ1-2	CASSTDYGYTF	TGTGCCAGCAGCACAGACTATGGCTACACCTTC
TRBV5-1	.	TRBD1	TRBJ1-5	CASSLGTGGYQPQHF	TGCGCCAGCAGCCTCGGGACAGGGGGTTATCAGCCCCAGCATTTT
TRBV5-1	.	.	TRBJ1-2	CASSLGPLDYGYTF	TGCGCCAGCAGCTTGGGTCCCCTAGACTATGGCTACACCTTC
TRBV27	.	TRBD2	TRBJ2-7	CASSLSASGRYGQYF	TGTGCCAGCAGTTTGTCGGCTAGCGGGAGGTACGGGCAGTACTTC
TRBV7-3	.	.	TRBJ2-2	CASSLQSNTGELFF	TGTGCCAGCAGCTTACAGTCGAACACCGGGGAGCTGTTTTTT
TRBV5-4	.	TRBD2	TRBJ2-7	CASSSSGSPTEQYF	TGTGCCAGCAGCAGTAGCGGGAGCCCAACCGAGCAGTACTTC
TRBV10-3	.	.	TRBJ1-1	CAISESGGNTEAFF	TGTGCCATCAGTGAGTCGGGGGGGAACACTGAAGCTTTCTTT
TRBV6-5	.	TRBD2	TRBJ2-3	CASRQTSRRTDTQYF	TGTGCCAGCAGGCAGACTAGCAGGCGGACAGATACGCAGTATTTT
TRBV5-1	.	.	TRBJ1-5	CASSPGDNQPQHF	TGCGCCAGCAGCCCCGGCGACAATCAGCCCCAGCATTTT
TRBV15	few	.	TRBJ2-7	CATSRTGPYEQYF	TGTGCCACCAGCAGGACGGGACCCTACGAGCAGTACTTC
TRBV7-3	.	.	TRBJ2-1	CASSSPGAPHLNEQFF	TGTGCCAGCAGCTCTCCAGGGGCACCGCATTTGAATGAGCAGTTCTTC
TRBV6-6	.	TRBD1	TRBJ1-1	CASSYRQGNIGTEAFF	TGTGCCAGCAGTTACAGACAGGGGAATATAGGCACTGAAGCTTTCTTT
TRBV2	.	TRBD1	TRBJ1-5	CASRRGLSNQPQHF	TGTGCCAGCAGGAGGGGGCTTAGCAATCAGCCCCAGCATTTT
TRBV19	.	.	TRBJ1-5	CASSIGPGGNQPQHF	TGTGCCAGTAGTATTGGCCCCGGGGGCAATCAGCCCCAGCATTTT
TRBV5-1	.	TRBD2	TRBJ2-1	CASSPGTSGREQFF	TGCGCCAGCAGCCCTGGGACTAGCGGGAGGGAGCAGTTCTTC
TRBV2	once	.	TRBJ2-3	CASRKGRAGTDTQYF	TGTGCCAGCAGGAAGGGAAGGGCTGGCACAGATACGCAGTATTTT
TRBV4-2	.	TRBD2	TRBJ2-7	CASSQDSPASGSGYEQYF	TGTGCCAGCAGCCAAGATAGCCCGGCTAGCGGGAGCGGGTACGAGCAGTACTTC
TRBV11-3	.	TRBD2	TRBJ2-2	CASSQRDGELFF	TGTGCCAGCAGCCAGCGGGACGGGGAGCTGTTTTTT
TRBV7-9	.	.	TRBJ2-4	CASSFGALNGPEGIQYF	TGTGCCAGCAGCTTTGGGGCGCTAAACGGACCGGAGGGCATTCAGTACTTC
TRBV7-9	.	TRBD2	TRBJ2-7	CASSSLAGARTYEQYF	TGTGCCAGCAGCTCTCTAGCGGGAGCTCGAACCTACGAGCAGTACTTC
TRBV7-3	.	.	TRBJ2-3	CASSFLGRSTDTQYF	TGTGCCAGCAGCTTTCTCGGCCGAAGTACAGATACGCAGTATTTT
TRBV7-9	.	TRBD2	TRBJ2-3	CASATGGANTQYF	TGTGCCAGCGCTACGGGAGGAGCAAATACGCAGTATTTT
TRBV6-5	.	TRBD2	TRBJ2-2	CASSYLAGEETGELFF	TGTGCCAGCAGTTACTTAGCGGGAGAGGAAACCGGGGAGCTGTTTTTT
TRBV2	.	.	TRBJ1-5	CASSDRQVNQPQHF	TGTGCCAGCAGTGATCGCCAGGTCAATCAGCCCCAGCATTTT
TRBV6-1	.	.	TRBJ2-5	CASSESPLGGQKETQYF	TGTGCCAGCAGTGAAAGCCCGCTGGGGGGACAGAAAGAGACCCAGTACTTC
TRBV13	.	.	TRBJ1-1	CASSLEGAKAFF	TGTGCCAGCAGCTTAGAGGGCGCCAAGGCTTTCTTT
TRBV30	.	TRBD1	TRBJ1-2	CAWRRDRGVSYGYTF	TGTGCCTGGAGACGCGACAGGGGGGTGAGCTATGGCTACACCTTC
TRBV9	.	TRBD2	TRBJ2-2	CASSVKPGLIAGVSGELFF	TGTGCCAGCAGCGTAAAGCCGGGGTTAATAGCGGGAGTCTCCGGGGAGCTGTTTTTT
TRBV27	.	TRBD1	TRBJ1-1	CASTRTGMNTEAFF	TGTGCCAGCACACGGACAGGGATGAACACTGAAGCTTTCTTT
TRBV29-1	.	TRBD2	TRBJ2-7	CSVAGGPTYEQYF	TGCAGCGTTGCGGGGGGTCCGACCTACGAGCAGTACTTC
TRBV5-1	.	.	TRBJ2-5	CASSFGGGSSETQYF	TGCGCCAGCAGCTTTGGGGGAGGTTCCTCAGAGACCCAGTACTTC